This TCR beta chain was observed in a study of post-analysis software for immune sequencing data. About the study: Courses of disease covered relapsing-remitting, secondary progressive and progressive-relapsing multiple sclerosis. Findings and limits, study-wide: Roughly five TRBV segments were more frequent in patients than controls; TRBV5-6, TRBV5-1 and TRBV20-1 belonged to this group. Controls showed significantly higher normalized Chao1 diversity than did multiple sclerosis patients.

Sequencing libraries made from TCR beta cDNA carried unique molecular identifiers. Each CDR3 protein is one row after TCRdb ran MiXCR on the PCR reads. The table includes hundreds of thousands of distinct CDR3 sequences, 44% detected once. The CDR3 covers 12 residues. As to this clonotype: The antigen is undetermined. A junction end diverges from the germline sequence, so it may reflect a read error.

Sequencing was done on a sample of blood. The rearrangement links TRBV12-3 or TRBV12-4 to TRBJ1-2; no clear D gene. The TCR sequence derives from a girl aged 5-17 years with multiple sclerosis. DNA of the CDR3: TGCGCCAGCAGCTTGGGCCCTGGCGGCTACACCTTC. Amino acid sequence: CASSLGPGGYTF.